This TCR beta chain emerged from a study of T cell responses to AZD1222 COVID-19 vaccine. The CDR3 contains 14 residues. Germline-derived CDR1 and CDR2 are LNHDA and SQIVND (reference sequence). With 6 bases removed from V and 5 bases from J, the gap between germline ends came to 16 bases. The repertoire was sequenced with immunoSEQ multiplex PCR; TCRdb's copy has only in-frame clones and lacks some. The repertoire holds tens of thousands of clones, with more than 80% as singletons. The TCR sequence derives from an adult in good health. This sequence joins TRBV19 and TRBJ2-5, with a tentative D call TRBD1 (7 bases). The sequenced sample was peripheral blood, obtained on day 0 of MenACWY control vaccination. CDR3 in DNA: TGTGCCAGTAGCGCCAGGGGGGCTGAGGAGACCCAGTACTTC. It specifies CASSARGAEETQYF.